Only a few counts were recorded for the clone carrying this T cell receptor (beta chain). Its antigen is undetermined. This specimen belongs to a study of T cell repertoires in cytomegalovirus infection. The wider study: Newly reported HLA-C-restricted and thoroughly characterized HLA-B-restricted CMV epitopes were employed. Public signatures in TCR beta pointed to CMV infection and matching HLA type. Study-wide findings and caveats: The ex vivo response was dominated by HLA-C-restricted CMV-specific TCR beta clonotypes. Cumulated frequencies of public TCR beta families served to identify carriers of CMV plus the relevant HLA.

MiXCR, applied by TCRdb to the reads, yields one record per CDR3 protein. Of more than 110,000 distinct CDR3 sequences in the sample, more than 25% were seen once. V was trimmed by 0 bases and J by 3 bases, leaving 17 bases between them. Germline V gives CDR1 MNHNY, CDR2 SVGAGI (reference sequence). The CDR3 has 17 amino acids. The sequenced sample was CD8+ T cells from cultured PBMCs, obtained from culture after CMV antigen stimulation. The sequence was collected from a human donor in good health (CMV status not recorded). Some clones in this sample may be carry-over from other donors' samples. This sequence joins TRBV6-6 and TRBJ1-2; D possibly corresponds to TRBD1 (5 bases). The CDR3 DNA follows: TGTGCCAGCAGTTACTCGACGCCGAGCGGGGGGGACTATGGCTACACCTTC. Translation: CASSYSTPSGGDYGYTF.